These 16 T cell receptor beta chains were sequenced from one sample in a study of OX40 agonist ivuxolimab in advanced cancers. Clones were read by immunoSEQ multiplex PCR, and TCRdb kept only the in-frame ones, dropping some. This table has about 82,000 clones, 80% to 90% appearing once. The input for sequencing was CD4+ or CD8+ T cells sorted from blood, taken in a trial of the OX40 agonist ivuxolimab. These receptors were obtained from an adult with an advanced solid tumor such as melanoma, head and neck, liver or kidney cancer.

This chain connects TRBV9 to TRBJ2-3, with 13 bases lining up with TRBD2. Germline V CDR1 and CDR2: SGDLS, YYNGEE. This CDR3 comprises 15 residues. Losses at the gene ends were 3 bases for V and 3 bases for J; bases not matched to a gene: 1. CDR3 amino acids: CASSGLAGGTDTQYF. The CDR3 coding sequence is TGTGCCAGCAGCGGACTAGCGGGAGGAACAGATACGCAGTATTTT.

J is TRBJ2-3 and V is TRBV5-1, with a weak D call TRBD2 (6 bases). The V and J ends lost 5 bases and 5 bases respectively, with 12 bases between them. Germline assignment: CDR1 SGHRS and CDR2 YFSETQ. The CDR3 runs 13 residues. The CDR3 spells CASSFRDLDTQYF. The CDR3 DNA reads TGCGCCAGCAGTTTCCGGGACTTAGATACGCAGTATTTT.

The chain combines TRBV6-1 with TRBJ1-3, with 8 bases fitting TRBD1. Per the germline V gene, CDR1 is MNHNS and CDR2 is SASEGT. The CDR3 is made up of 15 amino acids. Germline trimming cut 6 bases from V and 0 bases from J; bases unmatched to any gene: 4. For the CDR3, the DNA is TGTGCCAGCAGAGTTGACAGGGGCTCTGGAAACACCATATATTTT. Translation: CASRVDRGSGNTIYF.

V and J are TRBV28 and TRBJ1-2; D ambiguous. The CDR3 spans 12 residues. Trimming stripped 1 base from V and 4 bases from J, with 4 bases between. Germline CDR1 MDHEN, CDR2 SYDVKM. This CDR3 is CASSLSAYGYTF. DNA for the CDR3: TGTGCCAGCAGTTTATCGGCCTATGGCTACACCTTC.

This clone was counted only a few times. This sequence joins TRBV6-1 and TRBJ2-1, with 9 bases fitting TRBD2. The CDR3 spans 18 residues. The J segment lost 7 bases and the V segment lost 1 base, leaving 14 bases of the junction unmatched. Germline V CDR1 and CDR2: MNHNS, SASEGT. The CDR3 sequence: CASSEVYVGLAGQNEQFF. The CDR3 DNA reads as TGTGCCAGCAGTGAAGTATATGTCGGGCTAGCGGGACAAAATGAGCAGTTCTTC.

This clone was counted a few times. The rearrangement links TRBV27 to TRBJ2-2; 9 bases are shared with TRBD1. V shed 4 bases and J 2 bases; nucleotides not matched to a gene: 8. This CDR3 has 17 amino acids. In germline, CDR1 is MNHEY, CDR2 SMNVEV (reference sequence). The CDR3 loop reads CASSSGQGMSNTGELFF. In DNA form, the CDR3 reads TGTGCCAGCAGTTCGGGACAGGGAATGTCTAACACCGGGGAGCTGTTTTTT.

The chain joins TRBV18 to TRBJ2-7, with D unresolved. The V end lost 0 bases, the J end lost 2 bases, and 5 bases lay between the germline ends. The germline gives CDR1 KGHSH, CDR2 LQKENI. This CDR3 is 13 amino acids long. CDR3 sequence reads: CASSPPPTYEQYF. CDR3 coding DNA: TGTGCCAGCTCACCACCGCCTACCTACGAGCAGTACTTC. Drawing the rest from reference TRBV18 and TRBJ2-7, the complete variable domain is NAGVMQNPRHLVRRRGQEARLRCSPMKGHSHVYWYRQLPEEGLKFMVYLQKENIIDESGMPKERFSAEFPKEGPSILRIQQVVRGDSAAYFCASSPPPTYEQYFGPGTRLTVT.

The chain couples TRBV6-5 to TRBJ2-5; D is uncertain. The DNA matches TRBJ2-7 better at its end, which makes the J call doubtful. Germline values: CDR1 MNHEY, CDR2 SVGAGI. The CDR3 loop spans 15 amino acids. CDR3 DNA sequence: TGTGCCAGTACAGACGTGGGCGGCCCCTCCTACGAGCAGTACTTC. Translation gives CASTDVGGPSYEQYF.

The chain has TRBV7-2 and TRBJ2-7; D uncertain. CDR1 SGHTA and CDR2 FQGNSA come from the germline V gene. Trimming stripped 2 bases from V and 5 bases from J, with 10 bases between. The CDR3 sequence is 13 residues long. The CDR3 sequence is CASSLWEVNEQYF. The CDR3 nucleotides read TGTGCCAGCAGCTTATGGGAAGTCAACGAGCAGTACTTC.

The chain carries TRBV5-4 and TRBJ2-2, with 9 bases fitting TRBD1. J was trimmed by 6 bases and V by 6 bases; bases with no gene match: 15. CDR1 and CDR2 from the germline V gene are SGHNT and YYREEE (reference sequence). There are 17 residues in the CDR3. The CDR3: CASKPRPGQGWSGELFF. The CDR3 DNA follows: TGTGCCAGCAAACCGAGGCCCGGACAGGGGTGGTCCGGGGAGCTGTTTTTT.

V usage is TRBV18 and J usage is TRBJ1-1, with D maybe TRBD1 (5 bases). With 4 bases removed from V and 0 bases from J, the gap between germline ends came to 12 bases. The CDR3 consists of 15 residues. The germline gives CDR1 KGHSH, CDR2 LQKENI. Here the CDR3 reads CASSLQTELNTEAFF. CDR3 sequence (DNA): TGTGCCAGCTCACTACAGACAGAACTGAACACTGAAGCTTTCTTT.

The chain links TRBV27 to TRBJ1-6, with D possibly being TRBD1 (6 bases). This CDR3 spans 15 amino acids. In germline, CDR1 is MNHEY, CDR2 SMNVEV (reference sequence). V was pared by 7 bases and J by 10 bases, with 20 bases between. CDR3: CASTTAGGSQSPLHF. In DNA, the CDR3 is TGTGCCAGCACCACAGCGGGGGGCTCTCAGTCACCCCTCCACTTT.

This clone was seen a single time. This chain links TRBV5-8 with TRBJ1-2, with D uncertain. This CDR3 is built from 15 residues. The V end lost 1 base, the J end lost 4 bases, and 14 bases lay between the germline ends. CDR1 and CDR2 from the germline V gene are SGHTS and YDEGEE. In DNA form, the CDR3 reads TGTGCCAGCAGCTTGCAAATAAATCGGGGCTATGGCTACACCTTC. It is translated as CASSLQINRGYGYTF.

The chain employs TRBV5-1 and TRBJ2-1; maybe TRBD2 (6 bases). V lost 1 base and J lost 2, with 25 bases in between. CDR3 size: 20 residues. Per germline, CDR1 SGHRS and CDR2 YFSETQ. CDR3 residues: CASSLQWSSASKQAYNEQFF. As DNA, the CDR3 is TGCGCCAGCAGCTTGCAGTGGTCTAGCGCCTCAAAACAGGCCTACAATGAGCAGTTCTTC.

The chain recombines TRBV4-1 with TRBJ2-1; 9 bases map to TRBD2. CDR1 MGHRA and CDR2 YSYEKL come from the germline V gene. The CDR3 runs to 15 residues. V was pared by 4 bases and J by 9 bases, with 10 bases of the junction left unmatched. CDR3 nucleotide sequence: TGCGCCAGCAGCCGACTTCTGCGGGAGGGTCCTGAGCAGTTCTTC. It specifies CASSRLLREGPEQFF.

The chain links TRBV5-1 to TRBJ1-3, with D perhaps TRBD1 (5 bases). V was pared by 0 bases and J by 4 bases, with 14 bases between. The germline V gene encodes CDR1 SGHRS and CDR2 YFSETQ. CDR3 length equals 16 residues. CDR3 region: CASSLAGPSGGNTIYF. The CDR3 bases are TGCGCCAGCAGCTTGGCCGGTCCCTCAGGGGGAAACACCATATATTTT.